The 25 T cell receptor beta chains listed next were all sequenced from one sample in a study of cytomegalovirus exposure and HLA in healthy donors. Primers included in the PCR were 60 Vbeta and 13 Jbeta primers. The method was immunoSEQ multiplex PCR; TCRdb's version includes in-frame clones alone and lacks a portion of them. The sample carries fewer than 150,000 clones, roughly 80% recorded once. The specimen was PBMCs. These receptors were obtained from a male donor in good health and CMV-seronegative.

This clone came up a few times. The CDR3 here is CASGLWGLAGADTQYF. The CDR3, as DNA: TGTGCCAGTGGACTGTGGGGTCTAGCGGGCGCAGATACGCAGTATTTT. This sequence joins TRBV19 and TRBJ2-3; 8 bases map to TRBD2. V lost 8 bases to trimming and J lost 4 bases; unmatched junction nucleotides: 14. This CDR3 spans 16 amino acids. Germline loops: CDR1 LNHDA, CDR2 SQIVND (reference sequence). Supplemented by reference TRBV19 and TRBJ2-3, the full variable domain reads DGGITQSPKYLFRKEGQNVTLSCEQNLNHDAMYWYRQDPGQGLRLIYYSQIVNDFQKGDIAEGYSVSREKKESFPLTVTSAQKNPTAFYLCASGLWGLAGADTQYFGPGTRLTVL.

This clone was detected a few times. Here the CDR3 DNA reads TGTGCCAGCAGCCAATGGGGCGGGGACACCGGGGAGCTGTTTTTT. Translated: CASSQWGGDTGELFF. This chain links TRBV4-2 with TRBJ2-2, with D possibly matching TRBD2 (6 bases). This CDR3 comprises 15 residues. The V gene lost 2 bases and the J gene lost 3 bases, with 10 bases spanning the gap. CDR1 and CDR2 (germline): LGHNA, YNFKEQ.

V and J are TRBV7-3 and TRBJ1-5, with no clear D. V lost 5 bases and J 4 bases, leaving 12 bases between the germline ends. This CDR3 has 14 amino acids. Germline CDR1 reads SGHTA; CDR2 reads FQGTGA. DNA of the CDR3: TGTGCCAGCAGCCGGGTAGTTTCAAATCAGCCCCAGCATTTT. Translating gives CASSRVVSNQPQHF. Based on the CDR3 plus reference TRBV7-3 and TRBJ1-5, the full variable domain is GAGVSQTPSNKVTEKGKYVELRCDPISGHTALYWYRQSLGQGPEFLIYFQGTGAADDSGLPNDRFFAVRPEGSVSTLKIQRTERGDSAVYLCASSRVVSNQPQHFGDGTRLSIL.

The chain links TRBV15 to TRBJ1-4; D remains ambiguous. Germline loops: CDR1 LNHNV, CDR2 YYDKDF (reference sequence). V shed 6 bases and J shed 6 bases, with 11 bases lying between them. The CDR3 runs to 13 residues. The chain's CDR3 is CATRWQYYEKLFF. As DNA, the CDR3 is TGTGCCACCAGATGGCAGTATTATGAAAAACTGTTTTTT.

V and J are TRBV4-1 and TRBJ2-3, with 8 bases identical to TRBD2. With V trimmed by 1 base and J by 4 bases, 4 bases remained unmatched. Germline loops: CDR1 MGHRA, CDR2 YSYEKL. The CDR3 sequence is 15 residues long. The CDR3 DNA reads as TGCGCCAGCAGCCAAGCCGCGGGGGGCTCAGATACGCAGTATTTT. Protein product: CASSQAAGGSDTQYF.

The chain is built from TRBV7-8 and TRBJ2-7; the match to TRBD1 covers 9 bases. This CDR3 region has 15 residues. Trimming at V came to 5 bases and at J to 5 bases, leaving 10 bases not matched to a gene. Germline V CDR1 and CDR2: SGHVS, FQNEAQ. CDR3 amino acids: CASSRRDRVGNEQYF. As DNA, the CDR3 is TGTGCCAGCAGCCGCCGGGACAGGGTAGGGAACGAGCAGTACTTC.

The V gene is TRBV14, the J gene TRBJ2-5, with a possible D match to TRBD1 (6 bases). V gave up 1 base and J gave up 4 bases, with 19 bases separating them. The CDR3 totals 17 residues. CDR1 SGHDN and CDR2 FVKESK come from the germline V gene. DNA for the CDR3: TGTGCCAGCAGCCAAGGCCTCATCTGGGACACTGGAGAGACCCAGTACTTC. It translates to CASSQGLIWDTGETQYF.

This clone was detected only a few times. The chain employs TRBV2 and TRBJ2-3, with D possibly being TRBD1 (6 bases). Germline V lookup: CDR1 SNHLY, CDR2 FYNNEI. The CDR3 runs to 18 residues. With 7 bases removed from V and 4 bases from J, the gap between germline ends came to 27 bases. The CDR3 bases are TGTGCCAGCAACGACCCTGTGGGATTACAGGGAGCCCCAGATACGCAGTATTTT. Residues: CASNDPVGLQGAPDTQYF.

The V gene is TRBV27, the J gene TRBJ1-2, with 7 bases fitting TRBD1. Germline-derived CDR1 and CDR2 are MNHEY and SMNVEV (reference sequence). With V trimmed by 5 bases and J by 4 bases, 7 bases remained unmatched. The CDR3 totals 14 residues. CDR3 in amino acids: CASSGQGGGYGYTF. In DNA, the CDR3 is TGTGCCAGCAGTGGCCAAGGGGGCGGCTATGGCTACACCTTC.

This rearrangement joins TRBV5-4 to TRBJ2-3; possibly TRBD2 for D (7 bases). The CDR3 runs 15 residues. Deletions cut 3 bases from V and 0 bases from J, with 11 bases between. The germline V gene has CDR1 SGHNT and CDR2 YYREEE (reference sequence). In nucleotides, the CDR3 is TGTGCCAGCAGCTCTGGGGGGGCTAGCACAGATACGCAGTATTTT. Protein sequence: CASSSGGASTDTQYF.

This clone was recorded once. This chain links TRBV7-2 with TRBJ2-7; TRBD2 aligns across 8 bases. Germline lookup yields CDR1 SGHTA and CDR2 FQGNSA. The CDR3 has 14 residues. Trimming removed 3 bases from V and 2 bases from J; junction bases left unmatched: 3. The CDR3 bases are TGTGCCAGCAGCTTCTCGCGGGGGGCCTACGAGCAGTACTTC. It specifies CASSFSRGAYEQYF.

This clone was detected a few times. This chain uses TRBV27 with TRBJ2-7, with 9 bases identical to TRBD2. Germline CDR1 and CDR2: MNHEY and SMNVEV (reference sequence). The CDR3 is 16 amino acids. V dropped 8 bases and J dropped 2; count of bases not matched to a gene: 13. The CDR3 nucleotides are TGTGCCAGCTCCCGAACCCTAGCGGGGACCACCTACGAGCAGTACTTC. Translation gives CASSRTLAGTTYEQYF.

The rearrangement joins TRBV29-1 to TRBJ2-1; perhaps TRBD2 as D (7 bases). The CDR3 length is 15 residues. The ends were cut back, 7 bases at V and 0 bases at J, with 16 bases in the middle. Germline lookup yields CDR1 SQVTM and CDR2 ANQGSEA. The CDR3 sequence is CSARGGERSYNEQFF. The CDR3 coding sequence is TGCAGCGCCCGAGGGGGGGAGCGCTCCTACAATGAGCAGTTCTTC.

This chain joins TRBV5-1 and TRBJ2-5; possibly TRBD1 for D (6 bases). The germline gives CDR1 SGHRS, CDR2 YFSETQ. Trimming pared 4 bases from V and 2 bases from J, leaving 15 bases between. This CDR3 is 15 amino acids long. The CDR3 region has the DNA TGCGCCAGCAGCCGAACAGGGATTATTCAAGAGACCCAGTACTTC. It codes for CASSRTGIIQETQYF.

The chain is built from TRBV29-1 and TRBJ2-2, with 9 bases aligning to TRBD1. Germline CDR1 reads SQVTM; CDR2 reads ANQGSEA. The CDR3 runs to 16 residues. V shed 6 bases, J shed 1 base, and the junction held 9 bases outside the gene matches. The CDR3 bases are TGCAGCGTCGGACAGGGGACGCTGGGGAACACCGGGGAGCTGTTTTTT. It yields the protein CSVGQGTLGNTGELFF.

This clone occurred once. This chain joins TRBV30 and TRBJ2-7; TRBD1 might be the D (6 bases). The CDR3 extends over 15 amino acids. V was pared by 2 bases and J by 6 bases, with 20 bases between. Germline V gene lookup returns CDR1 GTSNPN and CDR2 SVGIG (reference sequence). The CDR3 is CAWSLFTGSIGEQYF. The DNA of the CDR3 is TGTGCCTGGAGTCTTTTCACAGGGTCCATTGGCGAGCAGTACTTC.

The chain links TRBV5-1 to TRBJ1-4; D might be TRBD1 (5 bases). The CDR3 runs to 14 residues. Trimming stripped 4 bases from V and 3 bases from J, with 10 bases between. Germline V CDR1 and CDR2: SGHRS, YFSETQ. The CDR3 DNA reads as TGCGCCAGCAGCCTACAGGCAGCTAATGAAAAACTGTTTTTT. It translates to CASSLQAANEKLFF.

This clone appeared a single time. Here the CDR3 DNA reads TGTGCCAGCAGCGGCAGGGGGATTAATTCACCCCTCCACTTT. Translation gives CASSGRGINSPLHF. V is TRBV7-2 and J is TRBJ1-6, with TRBD1 matching 7 bases. Trimming took 5 bases from V and 6 from J; bases not matched to a gene: 4. The CDR3 covers 14 residues. The germline CDR1 and CDR2 sequences are SGHTA and FQGNSA.

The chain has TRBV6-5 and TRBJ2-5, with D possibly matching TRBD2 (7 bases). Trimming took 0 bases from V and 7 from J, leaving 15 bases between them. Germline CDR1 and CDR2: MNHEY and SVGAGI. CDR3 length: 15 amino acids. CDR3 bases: TGTGCCAGCAGTTACTCGGCAGAGGGGGGGATGACCCAGTACTTC. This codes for CASSYSAEGGMTQYF.

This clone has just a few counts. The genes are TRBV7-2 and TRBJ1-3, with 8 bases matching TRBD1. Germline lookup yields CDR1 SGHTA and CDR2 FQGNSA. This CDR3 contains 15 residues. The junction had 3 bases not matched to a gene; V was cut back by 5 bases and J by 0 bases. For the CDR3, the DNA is TGTGCCAGCAGCCGGGGACAGGACTCTGGAAACACCATATATTTT. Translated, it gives CASSRGQDSGNTIYF. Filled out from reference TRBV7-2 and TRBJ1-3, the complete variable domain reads GAGVSQSPSNKVTEKGKDVELRCDPISGHTALYWYRQSLGQGLEFLIYFQGNSAPDKSGLPSDRFSAERTGGSVSTLTIQRTQQEDSAVYLCASSRGQDSGNTIYFGEGSWLTVV.

DNA for the CDR3: TGTGCCTGGAGTAAAAGGGGAAGGGAGACCCAGTACTTC. Its protein is CAWSKRGRETQYF. The chain carries TRBV30 and TRBJ2-5, with D possibly TRBD1 on 5 matching bases. The CDR3 spans 13 residues. CDR1 is GTSNPN, CDR2 SVGIG, per germline (reference sequence). The germline V and J ends were trimmed by 2 bases and 5 bases, with 12 bases remaining between them.

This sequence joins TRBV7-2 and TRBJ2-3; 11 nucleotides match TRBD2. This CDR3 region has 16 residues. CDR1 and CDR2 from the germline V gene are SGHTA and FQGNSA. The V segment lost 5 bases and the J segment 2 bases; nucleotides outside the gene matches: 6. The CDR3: CASSPLAGGTTDTQYF. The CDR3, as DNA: TGTGCCAGCAGCCCCCTAGCGGGGGGAACCACAGATACGCAGTATTTT.

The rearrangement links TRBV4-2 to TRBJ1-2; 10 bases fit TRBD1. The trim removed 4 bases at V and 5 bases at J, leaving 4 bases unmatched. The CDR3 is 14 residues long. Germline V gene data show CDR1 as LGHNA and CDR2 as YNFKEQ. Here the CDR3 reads CASSPGQGTYGYTF. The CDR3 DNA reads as TGTGCCAGCAGCCCGGGACAGGGGACTTATGGCTACACCTTC.

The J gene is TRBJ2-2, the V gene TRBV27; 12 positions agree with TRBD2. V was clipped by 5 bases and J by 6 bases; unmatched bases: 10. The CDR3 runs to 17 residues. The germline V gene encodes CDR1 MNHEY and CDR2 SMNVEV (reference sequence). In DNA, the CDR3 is TGTGCCAGCAGTGAACTAGCTAGCGGGGGGGAACCCGGGGAGCTGTTTTTT. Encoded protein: CASSELASGGEPGELFF.

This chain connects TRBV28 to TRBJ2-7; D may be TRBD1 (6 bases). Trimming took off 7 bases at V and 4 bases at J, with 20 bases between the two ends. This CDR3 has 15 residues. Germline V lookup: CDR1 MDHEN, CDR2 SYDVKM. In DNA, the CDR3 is TGTGCCAGCAAAAACCGGGACAATGAGGGTTACGAGCAGTACTTC. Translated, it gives CASKNRDNEGYEQYF.